One T cell receptor (beta chain) is described in this entry. Its specificity is unknown. This sample was taken from a study of T cells in Graves' hyperthyroidism and ophthalmopathy. The PBMCs were taken from about 9.7 ml of fresh peripheral blood. Amplified regions were TCR beta CDR3 sequences from RNA transcripts. Researchers ran a first-round RT-PCR on the TCR CDR3 using the HTBI primer set. TCRdb analysed the multiplex PCR reads with MiXCR anew, one entry per CDR3 protein. The sample lists 500,000 to 550,000 distinct CDR3 sequences, about 20% seen once, with less than 55% in the top ten. Study conclusions and caveats: In simple terms, a model built on 13 V-J features told ophthalmopathy apart from stable hyperthyroidism.

Trimming removed 1 base from V and 7 bases from J, with 16 bases in between. CDR3 length: 15 residues. CDR1 is LGHNA, CDR2 YSLEER, per germline. This clonotype originated in a man aged 40-50 years with Graves' ophthalmopathy. V gene TRBV4-3 combines with J gene TRBJ1-1, with D tentatively TRBD1 (5 bases). Sequenced sample: blood. The CDR3 is CASSQANGRQFEAFF. The CDR3 DNA follows: TGCGCCAGCAGCCAAGCCAATGGGAGACAGTTTGAAGCTTTCTTT.